These 15 T cell receptor beta chains came from one sample sequenced in a study of cytomegalovirus exposure and HLA in healthy donors. In the PCR, 60 Vbeta and 13 Jbeta primers were used. Clones were read by immunoSEQ multiplex PCR, and TCRdb kept only the in-frame ones, dropping some. The sample contains some 110,000 clones, 76% of which appear only once. The specimen sequenced was PBMCs. The origin of the receptors is a woman between 18 and 29 years old in good health and CMV-seropositive.

This clone showed up just a few times. V is TRBV19 and J is TRBJ2-3; D is ambiguous. CDR3 size: 15 residues. In germline, CDR1 is LNHDA, CDR2 SQIVND (reference sequence). V was clipped by 2 bases and J by 0 bases, with 9 bases between them. The CDR3 loop reads CASSITPSSTDTQYF. The CDR3 DNA sequence: TGTGCCAGTAGTATAACTCCCTCCAGCACAGATACGCAGTATTTT.

For the CDR3, the DNA is TGTGCCAGTAGTCTCCGCACCGGGGAGCTGTTTTTT. Protein: CASSLRTGELFF. This rearrangement joins TRBV19 to TRBJ2-2; D is uncertain. The CDR3 spans 12 residues. Germline CDR1 and CDR2: LNHDA and SQIVND (reference sequence). Trimming left V 5 bases short and J 4 bases short, with 5 bases between.

The chain couples TRBV27 to TRBJ1-2; perhaps TRBD1 as D (5 bases). Germline values: CDR1 MNHEY, CDR2 SMNVEV (reference sequence). The CDR3 has 18 amino acids. V was cut by 4 bases and J by 4 bases, with 25 bases left in between. The CDR3 coding sequence is TGTGCCAGCAGTTCGCTCCGCGGGACCCAAGGTATCGGCTATGGCTACACCTTC. This gives the protein CASSSLRGTQGIGYGYTF.

This clone has more than one count but fewer than ten. The chain recombines TRBV2 with TRBJ2-7; TRBD1 matches 8 bases. The J segment lost 0 bases and the V segment lost 4 bases, leaving 14 bases of the junction unmatched. CDR1 is SNHLY and CDR2 is FYNNEI in the germline V gene. The CDR3 is 18 residues long. CDR3 coding DNA: TGTGCCAGCAGTGCTGGACAGGGTTTGGTCGGCGGCTCCTACGAGCAGTACTTC. It specifies CASSAGQGLVGGSYEQYF.

This chain uses TRBV5-1 with TRBJ2-1; 11 positions match TRBD2. Trimming cost V 4 bases and J 4 bases; bases outside gene matches: 7. Germline loops: CDR1 SGHRS, CDR2 YFSETQ. This CDR3 spans 16 amino acids. CDR3 sequence: CASSQNSGRGYNEQFF. As DNA, the CDR3 is TGCGCCAGCAGCCAAAATAGCGGGAGGGGGTACAATGAGCAGTTCTTC. The whole variable domain, remainder taken from reference TRBV5-1 and TRBJ2-1, is KAGVTQTPRYLIKTRGQQVTLSCSPISGHRSVSWYQQTPGQGLQFLFEYFSETQRNKGNFPGRFSGRQFSNSRSEMNVSTLELGDSALYLCASSQNSGRGYNEQFFGPGTRLTVL.

The gene calls are TRBV2 and TRBJ1-5, with D perhaps TRBD1 (5 bases). V lost 5 bases and J lost 1, with 18 bases in between. Germline V gene sequence: CDR1 SNHLY, CDR2 FYNNEI. This CDR3 has 17 amino acids. Here the CDR3 reads CASSKSQVFRSNQPQHF. In DNA form, the CDR3 reads TGTGCCAGCAGTAAATCACAGGTTTTTAGAAGCAATCAGCCCCAGCATTTT.

The CDR3 coding sequence is TGTGCCAGCAGCGTAGACGGGACAGGAGGCTACGAGCAGTACTTC. This gives the protein CASSVDGTGGYEQYF. This chain connects TRBV9 to TRBJ2-7; 8 nucleotides match TRBD1. CDR1 and CDR2 from the germline V gene are SGDLS and YYNGEE. CDR3 length equals 15 residues. The V gene end was trimmed by 0 bases and the J gene end by 3 bases; junction bases not matched to a gene: 5.

The rearrangement uses TRBV20-1 and TRBJ1-1; D not resolved. Germline V CDR1 and CDR2: DFQATT, SNEGSKA (reference sequence). CDR3 size: 11 residues. Trimming took off 8 bases at V and 5 bases at J, with 12 bases between the two ends. The CDR3 DNA reads as TGCAGTCCACGGGAGGGTACTGAAGCTTTCTTT. Encoded protein: CSPREGTEAFF.

The chain has TRBV30 and TRBJ2-1; 12 nucleotides agree with TRBD2. The germline gives CDR1 GTSNPN, CDR2 SVGIG (reference sequence). The V and J ends lost 4 bases and 2 bases, in that order; junction bases with no gene match: 0. The CDR3 runs 14 residues. CDR3 sequence reads: CAWTSGRAYNEQFF. The CDR3, as DNA: TGTGCCTGGACTAGCGGGAGGGCCTACAATGAGCAGTTCTTC.

The chain links TRBV15 to TRBJ1-4; 7 bases line up with TRBD1. Germline loops: CDR1 LNHNV, CDR2 YYDKDF (reference sequence). This CDR3 contains 15 residues. With V trimmed by 1 base and J by 4 bases, 3 bases remained unmatched. The CDR3 DNA follows: TGTGCCACCAGCAGAGCGGGACAGCTTAATGAAAAACTGTTTTTT. Protein sequence: CATSRAGQLNEKLFF.

This sequence joins TRBV5-8 and TRBJ1-2, with TRBD1 as a possible D gene (6 bases). Trimming cost V 0 bases and J 4 bases, with 7 bases left between them. Per germline, CDR1 SGHTS and CDR2 YDEGEE. This CDR3 has 13 residues. The CDR3 loop is CASSLGDTYGYTF. CDR3 in DNA: TGTGCCAGCAGCTTGGGGGACACCTATGGCTACACCTTC.

The chain links TRBV13 to TRBJ2-1; 9 bases map to TRBD2. The CDR3 is 16 residues long. The V and J ends lost 0 bases and 3 bases, in that order; junction bases with no gene match: 3. Germline loops: CDR1 PRHDT, CDR2 FYEKMQ (reference sequence). The CDR3 reads CASSLGPSGIYNEQFF. In DNA form, the CDR3 reads TGTGCCAGCAGCTTAGGTCCTAGCGGGATCTACAATGAGCAGTTCTTC.

V usage is TRBV6-1 and J usage is TRBJ2-5; 10 bases are a match to TRBD2. CDR3 size: 15 residues. V was clipped by 8 bases and J by 1 base; unmatched bases: 7. CDR1 is MNHNS, CDR2 SASEGT, per germline. CDR3 region: CASGLAGAIQETQYF. In DNA form, the CDR3 reads TGTGCCAGCGGGCTAGCGGGGGCCATCCAAGAGACCCAGTACTTC.

CDR3 bases: TGTGCCAGCAGAGAGGGGGTTGCTTTCTTT. Its protein product is CASREGVAFF. This rearrangement joins TRBV6-5 to TRBJ1-1, with D perhaps matching TRBD1 (6 bases). Germline assignment: CDR1 MNHEY and CDR2 SVGAGI. The V end lost 6 bases, the J end lost 11 bases, and 10 bases lay between the germline ends. The CDR3 loop spans 10 amino acids.

This sequence joins TRBV18 and TRBJ2-1; 8 nucleotides line up with TRBD2. V lost 5 bases and J lost 0; bases outside the gene matches: 12. The CDR3 is 18 residues long. Germline CDR1 is KGHSH and CDR2 is LQKENI. Written as DNA, the CDR3 is TGTGCCAGCTCAGAAAATACGGGAGGGCCCAGCTCCTACAATGAGCAGTTCTTC. It is translated as CASSENTGGPSSYNEQFF.